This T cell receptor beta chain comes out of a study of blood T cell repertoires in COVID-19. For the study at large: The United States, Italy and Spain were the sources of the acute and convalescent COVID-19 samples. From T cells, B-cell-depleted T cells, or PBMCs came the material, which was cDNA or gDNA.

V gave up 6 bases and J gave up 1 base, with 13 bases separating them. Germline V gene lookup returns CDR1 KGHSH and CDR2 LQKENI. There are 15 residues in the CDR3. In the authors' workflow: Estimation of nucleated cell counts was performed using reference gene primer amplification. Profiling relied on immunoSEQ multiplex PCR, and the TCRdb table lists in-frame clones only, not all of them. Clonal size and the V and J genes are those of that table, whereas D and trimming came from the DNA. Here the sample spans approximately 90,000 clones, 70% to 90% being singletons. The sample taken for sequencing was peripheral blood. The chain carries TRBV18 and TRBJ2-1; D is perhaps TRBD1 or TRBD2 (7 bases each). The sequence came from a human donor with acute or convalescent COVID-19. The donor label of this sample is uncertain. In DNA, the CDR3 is TGTGCCAGCTCTCCAGGGGGGGGTTCCTACAATGAGCAGTTCTTC. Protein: CASSPGGGSYNEQFF.